What follows are 17 T cell receptor beta chains derived from one specimen sequenced in a study of cytomegalovirus exposure and HLA in healthy donors. Clones were sequenced by immunoSEQ multiplex PCR, and TCRdb holds only the in-frame ones, with some missing. The sample consists of around 150,000 clones, roughly 90% of them appearing once. The specimen sequenced was PBMCs. All receptors derive from a man younger than 30 in good health and CMV-seropositive.

The CDR3 spells CAISESMGQGFNYGYTF. CDR3 sequence (DNA): TGTGCCATCAGTGAGTCGATGGGACAGGGTTTTAACTATGGCTACACCTTC. The chain joins TRBV10-3 to TRBJ1-2, with 9 bases fitting TRBD1. The CDR3 covers 17 residues. J was trimmed by 1 base and V by 0 bases; bases with no gene match: 6. Germline assignment: CDR1 ENHRY and CDR2 SYGVKD.

The CDR3, as DNA: TGTGCCAGCAGTTACGGCAGATTGAACACTGAAGCTTTCTTT. This sequence encodes CASSYGRLNTEAFF. The chain employs TRBV6-5 and TRBJ1-1; D is undetermined. V lost 2 bases and J 0 bases, leaving 7 bases between the germline ends. CDR3 size: 14 residues. Germline CDR1 MNHEY, CDR2 SVGAGI.

V and J are TRBV11-2 and TRBJ2-2; TRBD2 matches at 14 bases. CDR3 length: 17 residues. Trimming at V came to 7 bases and at J to 7 bases, leaving 11 bases not matched to a gene. The germline CDR1 and CDR2 sequences are SGHAT and FQNNGV. The CDR3 spells CASTGLAGGSRGGELFF. CDR3 coding DNA: TGTGCCAGCACCGGACTAGCGGGAGGTTCGAGGGGCGGGGAGCTGTTTTTT.

The V call is TRBV11-2, the J call TRBJ2-7, with a tentative D call TRBD2 (6 bases). The CDR3 has 15 residues. V lost 0 bases to trimming and J lost 11 bases, with 20 bases between them. Germline loops: CDR1 SGHAT, CDR2 FQNNGV. The CDR3 DNA reads as TGTGCCAGCAGCTTAGATCTTGGGGACCGGGACTCTAAGTACTTC. Amino acid sequence: CASSLDLGDRDSKYF. Full variable domain (remainder filled in from reference TRBV11-2 and TRBJ2-7): EAGVAQSPRYKIIEKRQSVAFWCNPISGHATLYWYQQILGQGPKLLIQFQNNGVVDDSQLPKDRFSAERLKGVDSTLKIQPAKLEDSAVYLCASSLDLGDRDSKYFGPGTRLTVT.

This chain uses TRBV7-2 with TRBJ1-2; TRBD1 might be the D (6 bases). From germline, CDR1 is SGHTA and CDR2 FQGNSA. Trimming cost V 5 bases and J 3 bases, with 7 bases left between them. This CDR3 contains 12 residues. The CDR3 loop is CASSHRDYGYTF. CDR3 nucleotide sequence: TGTGCCAGCAGCCACAGGGACTATGGCTACACCTTC. Variable domain in full (rest from reference TRBV7-2 and TRBJ1-2): GAGVSQSPSNKVTEKGKDVELRCDPISGHTALYWYRQSLGQGLEFLIYFQGNSAPDKSGLPSDRFSAERTGGSVSTLTIQRTQQEDSAVYLCASSHRDYGYTFGSGTRLTVV.

V usage is TRBV6-5 and J usage is TRBJ2-1; TRBD2 agrees at 14 bases. Per the germline V gene, CDR1 is MNHEY and CDR2 is SVGAGI. Trimming at V came to 8 bases and at J to 7 bases, leaving 1 base not matched to a gene. The CDR3 has 13 residues. As DNA, the CDR3 is TGTGCCAGCGGGACTAGCGGGAGAAATGAGCAGTTCTTC. It encodes CASGTSGRNEQFF.

The chain recombines TRBV28 with TRBJ2-7; 8 bases match TRBD1. CDR1 and CDR2 (germline): MDHEN, SYDVKM. The CDR3 sequence is 13 residues long. The ends lost 3 bases at V and 7 bases at J; junction bases unmatched: 5. CDR3 residues: CASSFTGGEEQYF. The CDR3 DNA reads as TGTGCCAGCAGTTTCACAGGGGGAGAGGAGCAGTACTTC.

The sample holds one count of this clone. The V call is TRBV2, the J call TRBJ1-2; D is unclear. Deletions cut 4 bases from V and 2 bases from J, with 8 bases between. The length of the CDR3 is 13 residues. Germline CDR1 SNHLY, CDR2 FYNNEI. The CDR3 protein is CASSVSENYGYTF. The CDR3 bases are TGTGCCAGCAGTGTTTCTGAGAACTATGGCTACACCTTC.

The V gene is TRBV5-1, the J gene TRBJ1-2; TRBD1 matches 7 bases. The trim removed 2 bases at V and 2 bases at J, leaving 3 bases unmatched. The germline CDR1 and CDR2 sequences are SGHRS and YFSETQ. The CDR3 length is 14 residues. DNA for the CDR3: TGCGCCAGCAGCTTATCACAGGGGAACTATGGCTACACCTTC. It translates to CASSLSQGNYGYTF.

This rearrangement joins TRBV5-1 to TRBJ1-1, with D perhaps matching TRBD1 (6 bases). The germline V gene has CDR1 SGHRS and CDR2 YFSETQ. V shed 6 bases and J shed 3 bases, with 18 bases lying between them. The CDR3 sequence is 15 residues long. In DNA, the CDR3 is TGCGCCAGCACCCCTGACCCAGGGGCATACACTGAAGCTTTCTTT. Its protein is CASTPDPGAYTEAFF.

The V call is TRBV18, the J call TRBJ1-4; D may be TRBD1 (6 bases). Trimming shortened V by 3 bases and J by 8 bases, and 16 bases separated the two germline ends. The germline V gene has CDR1 KGHSH and CDR2 LQKENI. The length of the CDR3 is 15 residues. For the CDR3, the DNA is TGTGCCAGCTCACCGAAACAGGGTAAAGGAGAAAAACTGTTTTTT. It specifies CASSPKQGKGEKLFF.

The rearrangement joins TRBV5-6 to TRBJ1-4; D unclear. This CDR3 spans 13 amino acids. Germline V gene lookup returns CDR1 SGHDT and CDR2 YYEEEE. The V end lost 3 bases, the J end lost 10 bases, and 13 bases lay between the germline ends. The DNA of the CDR3 is TGTGCCAGCAGCTGGAGGTCGGGAGGAAAACTGTTTTTT. Protein sequence: CASSWRSGGKLFF.

V gene TRBV18 combines with J gene TRBJ2-7; 13 bases map to TRBD2. Germline values: CDR1 KGHSH, CDR2 LQKENI. There are 16 residues in the CDR3. The trim removed 0 bases at V and 2 bases at J, leaving 1 base unmatched. The DNA for the CDR3 is TGTGCCAGCTCACCACCTACTAGCGGGAGGGCCTACGAGCAGTACTTC. It specifies CASSPPTSGRAYEQYF.

The DNA of the CDR3 is TGCAGCGTTGATGCGGGAGGACGCACAGATACGCAGTATTTT. It encodes CSVDAGGRTDTQYF. The J gene is TRBJ2-3, the V gene TRBV29-1; 8 bases match TRBD2. The V gene's germline CDR1 is SQVTM and CDR2 ANQGSEA. The V segment lost 3 bases and the J segment 1 base; nucleotides outside the gene matches: 3. CDR3 size: 14 residues.

This clone was counted a single time. The chain carries TRBV6-5 and TRBJ1-5, with D possibly matching TRBD1 (6 bases). Per the germline V gene, CDR1 is MNHEY and CDR2 is SVGAGI. The CDR3 has 15 amino acids. Trimming shortened V by 4 bases and J by 0 bases, and 10 bases separated the two germline ends. CDR3 sequence (DNA): TGTGCCAGCAGTTCCACAGGGTCTAGCAATCAGCCCCAGCATTTT. Translation gives CASSSTGSSNQPQHF.

The chain has TRBV5-6 and TRBJ2-7; 11 bases are a match to TRBD2. Germline lookup yields CDR1 SGHDT and CDR2 YYEEEE. With V trimmed by 4 bases and J by 4 bases, 4 bases remained unmatched. CDR3 length equals 14 residues. This CDR3 reads CASSKTSGIYEQYF. CDR3 DNA sequence: TGTGCCAGCAGCAAGACTAGCGGGATTTACGAGCAGTACTTC.

This sequence joins TRBV4-1 and TRBJ1-1, with 9 bases that match TRBD1. The CDR3 runs 16 residues. V shed 1 base and J 3 bases; nucleotides not matched to a gene: 6. Germline values: CDR1 MGHRA, CDR2 YSYEKL. CDR3 sequence reads: CASSQVWTGEYTEAFF. For the CDR3, the DNA is TGCGCCAGCAGCCAAGTATGGACAGGGGAGTACACTGAAGCTTTCTTT.